This T cell receptor beta chain was captured by sequencing in a study of blood T cell repertoires in COVID-19. Study overall: Acute and convalescent COVID-19 specimens originated in the United States, Italy and Spain. Sources were T cells, B-cell-depleted T cells, or PBMCs; the material itself was cDNA or gDNA.

Study processing details: Estimation of nucleated cell counts relied on the amplification of reference gene primers. Only in-frame clones appear in the TCRdb table, and some are missing; sequencing was by immunoSEQ multiplex PCR. V and J calls and clone size are given by that table; D and trimming were obtained from the DNA. The sample has 650,000 to 800,000 clones; about 87% are singletons. V lost 0 bases, J lost 4 bases, and 16 bases lay in between. Germline loops: CDR1 SGHDT, CDR2 YYEEEE. This CDR3 spans 16 amino acids. V and J are TRBV5-6 and TRBJ1-2, with D uncertain. Sequenced sample: peripheral blood. This receptor was taken from a woman under 30 with acute or convalescent COVID-19. The CDR3 reads CASSLGTFTRLYGYTF. The CDR3 coding sequence is TGTGCCAGCAGCTTGGGAACTTTCACAAGACTCTATGGCTACACCTTC.